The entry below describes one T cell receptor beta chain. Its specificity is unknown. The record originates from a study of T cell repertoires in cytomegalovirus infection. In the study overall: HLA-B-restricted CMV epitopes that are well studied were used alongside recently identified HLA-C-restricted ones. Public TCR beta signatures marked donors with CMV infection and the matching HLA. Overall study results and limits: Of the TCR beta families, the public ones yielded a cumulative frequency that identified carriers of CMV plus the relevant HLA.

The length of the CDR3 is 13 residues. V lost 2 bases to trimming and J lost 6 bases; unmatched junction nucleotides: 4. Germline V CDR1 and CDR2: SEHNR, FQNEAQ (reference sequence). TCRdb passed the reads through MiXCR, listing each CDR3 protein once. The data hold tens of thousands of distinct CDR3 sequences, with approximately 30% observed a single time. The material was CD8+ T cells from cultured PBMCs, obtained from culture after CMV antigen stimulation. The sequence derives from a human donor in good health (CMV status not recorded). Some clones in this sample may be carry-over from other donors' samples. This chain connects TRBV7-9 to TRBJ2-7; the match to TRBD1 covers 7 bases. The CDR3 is CASSLRTGGEQYF. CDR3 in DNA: TGTGCCAGCAGCTTAAGGACAGGAGGCGAGCAGTACTTC.